This TCR beta chain originates from a study of shared clonotypes between healthy human individuals. On the study more broadly: The composition of the donors was a couple of women and a few men aged 18 to 49.

Data came from immunoSEQ multiplex PCR; TCRdb stores just in-frame clones and leaves some out. This sample carries around 440,000 clones, roughly three quarters of them seen once, and the ten largest clones take 12%. Trimming removed 3 bases at V and 3 bases at J, with 11 bases between. There are 13 residues in the CDR3. Germline V lookup: CDR1 GTSNPN, CDR2 SVGIG (reference sequence). The sequenced sample consisted of PBMCs. This clonotype was sampled from a woman aged 40 to 49 in good health. Some clones in this sample may be carry-over from other donors' samples. This rearrangement joins TRBV30 to TRBJ1-1; D is possibly TRBD1 (5 bases). CDR3 protein: CAWSGQGDTEAFF. CDR3 bases: TGTGCCTGGAGCGGGCAGGGTGACACTGAAGCTTTCTTT. Drawing the rest from reference TRBV30 and TRBJ1-1, the complete variable domain is SQTIHQWPATLVQPVGSPLSLECTVEGTSNPNLYWYRQAAGRGLQLLFYSVGIGQISSEVPQNLSASRPQDRQFILSSKKLLLSDSGFYLCAWSGQGDTEAFFGQGTRLTVV.